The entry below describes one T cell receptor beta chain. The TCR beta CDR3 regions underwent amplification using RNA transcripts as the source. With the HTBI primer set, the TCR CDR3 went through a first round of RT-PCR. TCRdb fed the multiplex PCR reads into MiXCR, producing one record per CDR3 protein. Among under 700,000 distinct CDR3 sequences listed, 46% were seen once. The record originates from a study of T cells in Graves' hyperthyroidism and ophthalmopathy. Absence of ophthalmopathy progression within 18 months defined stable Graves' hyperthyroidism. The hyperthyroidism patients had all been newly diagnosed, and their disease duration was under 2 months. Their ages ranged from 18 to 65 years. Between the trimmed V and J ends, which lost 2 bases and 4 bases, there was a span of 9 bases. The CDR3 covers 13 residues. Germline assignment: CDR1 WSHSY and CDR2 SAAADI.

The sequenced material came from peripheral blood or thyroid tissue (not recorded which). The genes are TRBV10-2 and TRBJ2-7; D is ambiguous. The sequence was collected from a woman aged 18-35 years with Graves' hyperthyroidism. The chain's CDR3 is CASSEADMYEQYF. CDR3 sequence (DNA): TGCGCCAGCAGTGAGGCCGACATGTACGAGCAGTACTTC.